The subject of this entry is one T cell receptor beta chain. Antigen specificity is unknown. Trimming cost V 2 bases and J 7 bases, with 5 bases left between them. The CDR3 length is 11 residues. The germline V gene encodes CDR1 MNHEY and CDR2 SVGAGI. Profiling relied on immunoSEQ multiplex PCR, and the TCRdb table lists in-frame clones only, not all of them. The table has approximately 1,500,000 clones, approximately 96% seen once. The entry originates in a study of shared clonotypes between healthy human individuals. Whole-study results and caveats: In a handful of donors, around 5.5% of naive CD4 clonotypes appeared in common. Sampling covered blood only; tissue repertoires likely differ. Generally, naive subsets came out with larger estimated richness than memory subsets.

The TCR originated in a man under 40 in good health. Sequencing was done on a sample of naive CD4+ T cells sorted from blood. The subset here: CD45RA+ positively selected. The chain links TRBV6-5 to TRBJ2-5; D is possibly TRBD2 (5 bases). In nucleotides, the CDR3 is TGTGCCAGCAGTTACCGGGGGACCCAGTACTTC. Its translation is CASSYRGTQYF.